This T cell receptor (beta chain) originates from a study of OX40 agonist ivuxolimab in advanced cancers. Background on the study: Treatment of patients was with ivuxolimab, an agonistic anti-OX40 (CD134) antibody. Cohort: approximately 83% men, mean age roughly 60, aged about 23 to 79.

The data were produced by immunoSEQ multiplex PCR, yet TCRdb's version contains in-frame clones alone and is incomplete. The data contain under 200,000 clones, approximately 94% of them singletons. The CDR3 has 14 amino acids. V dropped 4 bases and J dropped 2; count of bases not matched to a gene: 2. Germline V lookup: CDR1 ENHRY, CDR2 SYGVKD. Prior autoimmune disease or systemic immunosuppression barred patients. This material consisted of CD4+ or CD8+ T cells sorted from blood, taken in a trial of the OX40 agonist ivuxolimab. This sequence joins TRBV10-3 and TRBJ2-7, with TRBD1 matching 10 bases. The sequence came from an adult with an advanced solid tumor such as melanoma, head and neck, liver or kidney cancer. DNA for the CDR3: TGTGCCATCAGTGGGACAGGGGGTCCCTACGAGCAGTACTTC. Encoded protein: CAISGTGGPYEQYF.